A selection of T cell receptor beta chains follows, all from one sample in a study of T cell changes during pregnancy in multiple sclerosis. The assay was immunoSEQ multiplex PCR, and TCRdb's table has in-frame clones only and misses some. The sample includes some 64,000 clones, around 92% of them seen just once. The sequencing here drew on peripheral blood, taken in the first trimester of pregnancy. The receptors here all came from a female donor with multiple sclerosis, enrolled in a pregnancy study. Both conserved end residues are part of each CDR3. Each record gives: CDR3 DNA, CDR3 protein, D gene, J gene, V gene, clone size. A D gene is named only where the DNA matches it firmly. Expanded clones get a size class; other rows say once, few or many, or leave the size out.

CDR3 DNA: TGTGCCAGCAGTGGGGGGGGGACAGGGGATCAGCCCCAGCATTTT
CDR3 protein: CASSGGGTGDQPQHF
D gene: TRBD1
J gene: TRBJ1-5
V gene: TRBV6-1
clone size: NA

CDR3 DNA: TGTGCCAGCAGCAAATTCGTCCGAGCCTACGAGCAGTACTTC
CDR3 protein: CASSKFVRAYEQYF
D gene: NA
J gene: TRBJ2-7
V gene: TRBV21-1
clone size: NA

CDR3 DNA: TGTGCCAGCAGCCAAGCTGGGGCAGGCCAAAGGGGGTACAATGAGCAGTTCTTC
CDR3 protein: CASSQAGAGQRGYNEQFF
D gene: NA
J gene: TRBJ2-1
V gene: TRBV14
clone size: NA

CDR3 DNA: TGTGCCAGCAGCTCGGGACAGGGCTACACCGGGGAGCTGTTTTTT
CDR3 protein: CASSSGQGYTGELFF
D gene: TRBD1
J gene: TRBJ2-2
V gene: TRBV5-5
clone size: NA

CDR3 DNA: TGTGCCAGCAGCCCGGTGGGGGGTGATAGCGGGATGTCCTACGAGCAGTACTTC
CDR3 protein: CASSPVGGDSGMSYEQYF
D gene: TRBD2
J gene: TRBJ2-7
V gene: TRBV5-5
clone size: NA

CDR3 DNA: TGTGCCACACGGGGGGATGGCACAGATACGCAGTATTTT
CDR3 protein: CATRGDGTDTQYF
D gene: TRBD2
J gene: TRBJ2-3
V gene: TRBV19
clone size: NA

CDR3 DNA: TGCGCCAGCAGCCAAGATCCGCCTAGCGGGAGGCCAAAACGGACAGATACGCAGTATTTT
CDR3 protein: CASSQDPPSGRPKRTDTQYF
D gene: TRBD2
J gene: TRBJ2-3
V gene: TRBV4-3
clone size: once

CDR3 DNA: TGCGCCAGCAGCTTCAGCGGGAACTACGAGCAGTACTTC
CDR3 protein: CASSFSGNYEQYF
D gene: TRBD2
J gene: TRBJ2-7
V gene: TRBV5-1
clone size: NA

CDR3 DNA: TGTGCCAGCAGCTCGAGGACTAGCGGGAGTACTGGGGCCAACGTCCTGACTTTC
CDR3 protein: CASSSRTSGSTGANVLTF
D gene: TRBD2
J gene: TRBJ2-6
V gene: TRBV7-8
clone size: NA

CDR3 DNA: TGTGCCAGCAACCTCGGCGGGTCCTACGAGCAGTACTTC
CDR3 protein: CASNLGGSYEQYF
D gene: NA
J gene: TRBJ2-7
V gene: TRBV5-4
clone size: NA

CDR3 DNA: TGTGCCAGCAGCGTCAGTGGCTCCTACGAGCAGTACTTC
CDR3 protein: CASSVSGSYEQYF
D gene: NA
J gene: TRBJ2-7
V gene: TRBV7-2
clone size: NA

CDR3 DNA: TGTGCCAGCAGCTTGGGTCCGGTTACTTACGAGCAGTACTTC
CDR3 protein: CASSLGPVTYEQYF
D gene: NA
J gene: TRBJ2-7
V gene: TRBV5-6
clone size: NA

CDR3 DNA: TGCAGCGTTGGAAGCGGGAGCTCTGGAAACACCATATATTTT
CDR3 protein: CSVGSGSSGNTIYF
D gene: NA
J gene: TRBJ1-3
V gene: TRBV29-1
clone size: NA